These 8 T cell receptor beta chains were sequenced from one sample in a study of a mutant IDH1 vaccine in newly diagnosed glioma. Measured with immunoSEQ multiplex PCR; TCRdb has only the in-frame clones, and not every one. The table has about 32,000 clones, over 75% seen once. Documented time point: baseline, week 1 (first vaccination visit). As to treatment: pre-vaccination baseline after standard-of-care therapy. This specimen was PBMCs, taken from a glioma patient treated with radiotherapy, temozolomide or both. Source of these receptors: a young man with glioma.

The chain recombines TRBV10-3 with TRBJ2-2; D unresolved. This CDR3 is 14 amino acids long. V dropped 0 bases and J dropped 6 bases, with 8 bases sitting between them. Germline CDR1 ENHRY, CDR2 SYGVKD. The CDR3 sequence is CAISESTAPGELFF. The CDR3 DNA reads TGTGCCATCAGTGAGTCGACGGCACCCGGGGAGCTGTTTTTT.

This chain links TRBV30 with TRBJ2-1; perhaps TRBD2 as D (6 bases). Germline CDR1 reads GTSNPN; CDR2 reads SVGIG (reference sequence). The CDR3 spans 14 residues. Between the trimmed V and J ends, which lost 3 bases and 4 bases, there was a span of 13 bases. The CDR3 DNA is TGTGCCTGGAGGAGCGGGCTCCTTTACAATGAGCAGTTCTTC. This sequence encodes CAWRSGLLYNEQFF.

This clone was recorded only once. The chain carries TRBV11-3 and TRBJ2-7; 9 bases are a match to TRBD1. This CDR3 spans 15 amino acids. Per the germline V gene, CDR1 is SGHNT and CDR2 is YENEEA. With V trimmed by 6 bases and J by 1 base, 7 bases remained unmatched. DNA for the CDR3: TGTGCCAGCAGTTTCTGGACAGGGGAATCCTACGAGCAGTACTTC. Its translation: CASSFWTGESYEQYF.

This clone was picked up one time. The chain carries TRBV11-2 and TRBJ1-1, with 9 bases identical to TRBD1. Trimming at V came to 4 bases and at J to 4 bases, leaving 7 bases not matched to a gene. This CDR3 is 15 amino acids long. The germline gives CDR1 SGHAT, CDR2 FQNNGV. The CDR3 coding sequence is TGTGCCAGCAGCTCGGGGACAGGGCCCGCCACTGAAGCTTTCTTT. It yields the protein CASSSGTGPATEAFF.

The chain has TRBV6-5 and TRBJ2-3; perhaps TRBD2 as D (6 bases). The germline V gene encodes CDR1 MNHEY and CDR2 SVGAGI. Between the trimmed V and J ends, which lost 5 bases and 1 base, there was a span of 10 bases. This CDR3 comprises 14 residues. This CDR3 reads CASSLSGRTDTQYF. The DNA of the CDR3 is TGTGCCAGCAGTCTGAGCGGGCGCACAGATACGCAGTATTTT.

The chain has TRBV7-9 and TRBJ2-1; the D gene is possibly TRBD2 (6 bases). The CDR3 contains 13 residues. Looked up from germline, CDR1 is SEHNR and CDR2 is FQNEAQ (reference sequence). Trimming removed 0 bases from V and 8 bases from J, with 8 bases in between. The CDR3 is CASSLATSYEQFF. The CDR3 DNA reads TGTGCCAGCAGCTTAGCAACTAGCTATGAGCAGTTCTTC. The full variable domain, with the rest looked up from reference TRBV7-9 and TRBJ2-1, is DTGVSQNPRHKITKRGQNVTFRCDPISEHNRLYWYRQTLGQGPEFLTYFQNEAQLEKSRLLSDRFSAERPKGSFSTLEIQRTEQGDSAMYLCASSLATSYEQFFGPGTRLTVL.

The gene calls are TRBV7-9 and TRBJ2-7, with 11 bases that match TRBD1. The CDR3 loop spans 15 amino acids. The germline V gene encodes CDR1 SEHNR and CDR2 FQNEAQ (reference sequence). The V and J ends lost 5 bases and 1 base, in that order; junction bases with no gene match: 4. In DNA, the CDR3 is TGTGCCAGCAGCAAGGGGGACAGGGGGTCCTACGAGCAGTACTTC. This gives the protein CASSKGDRGSYEQYF.

The chain has TRBV4-1 and TRBJ2-7; D might be TRBD1 (5 bases). Trimming left V 0 bases short and J 5 bases short, with 11 bases between. The CDR3 covers 14 residues. Germline V gives CDR1 MGHRA, CDR2 YSYEKL. CDR3 protein: CASSQDREGNEQYF. The CDR3 coding sequence is TGCGCCAGCAGCCAAGACAGGGAAGGAAACGAGCAGTACTTC.